These 29 T cell receptor beta chains were sequenced from one sample in a study of T cells in Graves' hyperthyroidism and ophthalmopathy. Amplification of TCR beta CDR3 regions was performed using RNA transcripts as template. A first-round RT-PCR of the TCR CDR3 used the HTBI primer set. TCRdb called the multiplex PCR reads again in MiXCR, with one record for every CDR3 protein. Of hundreds of thousands of distinct CDR3 sequences listed, 20% to 25% are singletons. Sequenced sample: blood. All receptors derive from a man aged 45-60 years with Graves' hyperthyroidism.

In this sample, this clonotype turned up many times. The chain employs TRBV12-3 or TRBV12-4 and TRBJ1-1; D not certain. The CDR3 loop spans 12 amino acids. V was clipped by 8 bases and J by 0 bases, with 7 bases between them. DNA of the CDR3: TGTGCCAGCCGCTTTATGAACACTGAAGCTTTCTTT. This codes for CASRFMNTEAFF.

This clonotype has a handful of counts. The chain recombines TRBV7-9 with TRBJ1-1, with 7 nucleotides matching TRBD1. V lost 5 bases, J lost 1 base, and 4 bases stayed unmatched. The length of the CDR3 is 14 residues. Germline loops: CDR1 SEHNR, CDR2 FQNEAQ (reference sequence). The CDR3 coding sequence is TGTGCCAGCAGCACGGACAGGTGGAACACTGAAGCTTTCTTT. It encodes CASSTDRWNTEAFF.

This clonotype was observed many times. The chain couples TRBV20-1 to TRBJ1-1; D call uncertain. Germline CDR1 reads DFQATT; CDR2 reads SNEGSKA (reference sequence). Trimming left V 2 bases short and J 1 base short, with 14 bases between. The CDR3 totals 15 residues. The CDR3 DNA sequence: TGCAGTGCTAGACTTACGCGGGATCCGAACACTGAAGCTTTCTTT. It translates to CSARLTRDPNTEAFF.

Here the CDR3 DNA reads TGCAGCGTCCGGACAGGGTTCGTCGCGACCCAGTACTTC. Its protein product is CSVRTGFVATQYF. This chain links TRBV29-1 with TRBJ2-5; 8 bases line up with TRBD1. Germline V gene data show CDR1 as SQVTM and CDR2 as ANQGSEA. The CDR3 spans 13 residues. Trimming cost V 6 bases and J 7 bases; bases outside gene matches: 10.

The CDR3 spells CASSAGTGMDTQYF. The CDR3 nucleotides are TGTGCCAGCAGTGCGGGGACAGGGATGGATACGCAGTATTTT. This chain joins TRBV6-1 and TRBJ2-3; 9 nucleotides line up with TRBD1. V lost 4 bases, J lost 6 bases, and 5 bases stayed unmatched. Germline assignment: CDR1 MNHNS and CDR2 SASEGT. The CDR3 runs to 14 residues.

This clonotype was observed many times. The chain joins TRBV28 to TRBJ2-3; D perhaps matches TRBD2 (6 bases). Per germline, CDR1 MDHEN and CDR2 SYDVKM. The CDR3 extends over 18 amino acids. V was trimmed by 4 bases and J by 4 bases, leaving 24 bases between them. The CDR3 spells CASSYSRGWRVVADTQYF. DNA of the CDR3: TGTGCCAGCAGTTATAGTCGCGGGTGGAGGGTTGTGGCAGATACGCAGTATTTT. The full variable domain, rest sourced from reference TRBV28 and TRBJ2-3, is DVKVTQSSRYLVKRTGEKVFLECVQDMDHENMFWYRQDPGLGLRLIYFSYDVKMKEKGDIPEGYSVSREKKERFSLILESASTNQTSMYLCASSYSRGWRVVADTQYFGPGTRLTVL.

This clonotype was seen ten or more times. In DNA, the CDR3 is TGCAGTGCTAGAGAAGAGGCAGGAAACACAGATACGCAGTATTTT. Protein sequence: CSAREEAGNTDTQYF. This sequence joins TRBV20-1 and TRBJ2-3; D unclear. V lost 0 bases, J lost 2 bases, and 12 bases lay in between. This CDR3 is built from 15 residues. Germline CDR1 DFQATT, CDR2 SNEGSKA (reference sequence).

The rearrangement joins TRBV7-2 to TRBJ2-2; D is perhaps TRBD2 (6 bases). CDR1 SGHTA and CDR2 FQGNSA come from the germline V gene. V was cut by 3 bases and J by 3 bases, with 8 bases left in between. The CDR3 covers 14 residues. The CDR3 loop is CASSLGDYTGELFF. Written as DNA, the CDR3 is TGTGCCAGCAGCTTGGGGGACTACACCGGGGAGCTGTTTTTT.

This chain connects TRBV20-1 to TRBJ2-3, with a tentative D call TRBD2 (7 bases). The CDR3 contains 13 residues. Looked up from germline, CDR1 is DFQATT and CDR2 is SNEGSKA (reference sequence). Trimming pared 6 bases from V and 4 bases from J, leaving 14 bases between. CDR3 coding DNA: TGCAGTGCCCCCGTAGGGGGGGCAGATACGCAGTATTTT. Protein: CSAPVGGADTQYF.

This clonotype was seen ten or more times. The rearrangement links TRBV10-2 to TRBJ2-7, with 7 bases that match TRBD2. Germline assignment: CDR1 WSHSY and CDR2 SAAADI. The CDR3 runs 13 residues. The V gene end was trimmed by 6 bases and the J gene end by 2 bases; junction bases not matched to a gene: 4. CDR3 sequence reads: CASREAGAYEQYF. The CDR3 nucleotides are TGCGCCAGCAGAGAGGCGGGAGCCTACGAGCAGTACTTC.

There are a few counts of this clonotype. The DNA for the CDR3 is TGTGCCTGGACAGGGAATGACGGTGGCTACACCTTC. This encodes CAWTGNDGGYTF. The chain couples TRBV30 to TRBJ1-2, with D possibly being TRBD1 (5 bases). CDR3 size: 12 residues. The V gene's germline CDR1 is GTSNPN and CDR2 SVGIG (reference sequence). V was trimmed by 4 bases and J by 7 bases, leaving 13 bases between them.

The chain is built from TRBV6-1 and TRBJ1-6; possible D gene TRBD1, 5 bases. Germline V CDR1 and CDR2: MNHNS, SASEGT. The ends were cut back, 6 bases at V and 8 bases at J, with 14 bases in the middle. The length of the CDR3 is 14 residues. DNA for the CDR3: TGTGCCAGCAGGCCCAGGGTATTCCATTCACCCCTCCACTTT. Translated: CASRPRVFHSPLHF.

This clonotype was counted ten times or more. V usage is TRBV20-1 and J usage is TRBJ2-1; 12 bases map to TRBD2. With 2 bases clipped from V and 6 bases from J, the junction kept 8 bases outside the gene matches. The CDR3 covers 16 residues. CDR1 is DFQATT and CDR2 is SNEGSKA in the germline V gene (reference sequence). The CDR3 here is CSARRLAGDRLNEQFF. The CDR3 DNA reads as TGCAGTGCTAGACGACTAGCGGGAGACCGACTCAATGAGCAGTTCTTC.

The rearrangement joins TRBV6-1 to TRBJ1-2; D not resolved. This CDR3 has 11 residues. V was trimmed by 8 bases and J by 8 bases, leaving 12 bases between them. Germline V gives CDR1 MNHNS, CDR2 SASEGT. The CDR3 DNA is TGTGCCAGCTTAGCAAGAGCCGGCTACACCTTC. It translates to CASLARAGYTF.

The chain couples TRBV29-1 to TRBJ2-1; D is unresolved. V shed 8 bases and J shed 1 base, with 6 bases lying between them. From germline, CDR1 is SQVTM and CDR2 ANQGSEA. This CDR3 comprises 11 residues. The CDR3 nucleotides read TGCAGCCATCGATCCTACAATGAGCAGTTCTTC. It is translated as CSHRSYNEQFF.

This clonotype was counted at least ten times. The V call is TRBV30, the J call TRBJ1-3; D call uncertain. Trimming left V 0 bases short and J 3 bases short, with 9 bases between. This CDR3 contains 14 residues. The V gene's germline CDR1 is GTSNPN and CDR2 SVGIG (reference sequence). In DNA form, the CDR3 reads TGTGCCTGGAGTGTAGGCTCATTTGGAAACACCATATATTTT. Residues: CAWSVGSFGNTIYF.

This clonotype was counted ten times or more. This chain connects TRBV12-3 or TRBV12-4 to TRBJ2-1; no clear D gene. The CDR3 runs to 13 residues. Between the trimmed V and J ends, which lost 6 bases and 3 bases, there was a span of 9 bases. CDR3 coding DNA: TGTGCCAGCAGCTCCGACGTCTACAATGAGCAGTTCTTC. Amino acids: CASSSDVYNEQFF.

This clonotype has only one observation. The CDR3 sequence: CAWSLAGEGEQYF. In nucleotides, the CDR3 is TGTGCCTGGAGTCTAGCGGGAGAGGGAGAGCAGTACTTC. This chain links TRBV30 with TRBJ2-7; 10 positions match TRBD2. Germline CDR1 and CDR2: GTSNPN and SVGIG (reference sequence). The length of the CDR3 is 13 residues. After removal of 2 bases from V and 7 bases from J, the junction contained 5 bases not matched to a gene.

V is TRBV7-9 and J is TRBJ2-2; 10 bases are a match to TRBD1. This CDR3 spans 16 amino acids. Germline V gives CDR1 SEHNR, CDR2 FQNEAQ (reference sequence). V lost 5 bases and J lost 4; bases outside the gene matches: 7. The DNA for the CDR3 is TGTGCCAGCAGCACGAGACAGGGGGCTGGCACCGGGGAGCTGTTTTTT. Translating it yields CASSTRQGAGTGELFF. Combining the CDR3 with reference TRBV7-9 and TRBJ2-2 gives the whole variable domain DTGVSQNPRHKITKRGQNVTFRCDPISEHNRLYWYRQTLGQGPEFLTYFQNEAQLEKSRLLSDRFSAERPKGSFSTLEIQRTEQGDSAMYLCASSTRQGAGTGELFFGEGSRLTVL.

Remarks on this clonotype: This clone may be a read error of a much larger clone one base away. The CDR3 sequence: CASSLTGDAYEQYF. The CDR3, as DNA: TGTGCCAGCAGCTTGACAGGGGACGCCTACGAGCAGTACTTC. The V gene is TRBV7-6, the J gene TRBJ2-7, with 8 bases fitting TRBD1. CDR1 is SGHVS, CDR2 FNYEAQ, per germline. Trimming took 3 bases from V and 2 from J; bases not matched to a gene: 3. This CDR3 is built from 14 residues.

This clonotype has at least ten counts. The chain is built from TRBV12-3 or TRBV12-4 and TRBJ2-7; 7 bases fit TRBD2. J gave up 4 bases and V 4 bases, and 7 bases lay outside the gene matches. The CDR3 is made up of 14 amino acids. The CDR3 loop is CASSSRTSRYEQYF. The CDR3 DNA sequence: TGTGCCAGCAGTTCGCGGACTAGTCGTTACGAGCAGTACTTC.

The table lists this clonotype with many counts. J is TRBJ2-7 and V is TRBV20-1; 13 bases align to TRBD2. Germline trimming cut 6 bases from V and 2 bases from J; bases unmatched to any gene: 7. Germline CDR1 and CDR2: DFQATT and SNEGSKA (reference sequence). The length of the CDR3 is 15 residues. Written as DNA, the CDR3 is TGCAGTGCCGGACTAGCGGGGGTGCGGGCCTACGAGCAGTACTTC. Translation: CSAGLAGVRAYEQYF.

Many counts were recorded for this clonotype. The V and J genes are TRBV7-3 and TRBJ1-1; 7 bases map to TRBD1. V was clipped by 6 bases and J by 4 bases; unmatched bases: 8. Germline CDR1 and CDR2: SGHTA and FQGTGA. The CDR3 runs to 14 residues. The CDR3 loop reads CASSLVDRATEAFF. Written as DNA, the CDR3 is TGTGCCAGCAGTTTAGTAGACAGGGCCACTGAAGCTTTCTTT.

This sequence joins TRBV20-1 and TRBJ2-3; D uncertain. Per the germline V gene, CDR1 is DFQATT and CDR2 is SNEGSKA (reference sequence). Trimming left V 0 bases short and J 2 bases short, with 12 bases between. This CDR3 comprises 15 residues. The CDR3 sequence: CSARDYGRITDTQYF. DNA for the CDR3: TGCAGTGCTAGAGATTACGGACGGATCACAGATACGCAGTATTTT.

This clonotype was recorded a few times. The chain joins TRBV10-3 to TRBJ2-5; the match to TRBD2 covers 8 bases. Germline trimming cut 10 bases from V and 4 bases from J; bases unmatched to any gene: 11. CDR3 size: 14 residues. The germline V gene has CDR1 ENHRY and CDR2 SYGVKD. The CDR3 nucleotides are TGTGCCACCGCGGACGGGGGGGGAGGAGAGACCCAGTACTTC. This encodes CATADGGGGETQYF.

A few counts support this clonotype. The genes are TRBV2 and TRBJ1-3; D unresolved. The V end lost 9 bases, the J end lost 0 bases, and 9 bases lay between the germline ends. This CDR3 has 13 amino acids. CDR1 is SNHLY and CDR2 is FYNNEI in the germline V gene. The CDR3 spells CARRPSSGNTIYF. The CDR3 DNA sequence: TGTGCCAGGCGACCGAGCTCTGGAAACACCATATATTTT.

The chain is built from TRBV11-2 and TRBJ2-7; 8 bases are shared with TRBD2. J was trimmed by 6 bases and V by 3 bases; bases with no gene match: 4. The CDR3 is 13 residues long. Germline lookup yields CDR1 SGHAT and CDR2 FQNNGV. This CDR3 is CASSFRTSPEQYF. The CDR3 DNA is TGTGCCAGCAGCTTCCGGACTAGCCCCGAGCAGTACTTC.

The DNA of the CDR3 is TGCAGTGCTAGATCCGGGGGCTCGACAGATACGCAGTATTTT. Translated, it gives CSARSGGSTDTQYF. The rearrangement links TRBV20-1 to TRBJ2-3; TRBD1 or TRBD2 may be the D gene (6 bases each). V was shortened by 2 bases and J by 3 bases, with 12 bases between the two germline ends. The CDR3 runs to 14 residues. Germline values: CDR1 DFQATT, CDR2 SNEGSKA (reference sequence).

The V call is TRBV10-3, the J call TRBJ2-2, with D tentatively TRBD2 (6 bases). V was cut by 5 bases and J by 5 bases, with 15 bases left in between. The CDR3 consists of 15 residues. CDR1 and CDR2 (germline): ENHRY, SYGVKD. The CDR3 loop is CAISPGGVATGELFF. The DNA for the CDR3 is TGTGCCATCAGTCCCGGGGGAGTGGCGACCGGGGAGCTGTTTTTT.